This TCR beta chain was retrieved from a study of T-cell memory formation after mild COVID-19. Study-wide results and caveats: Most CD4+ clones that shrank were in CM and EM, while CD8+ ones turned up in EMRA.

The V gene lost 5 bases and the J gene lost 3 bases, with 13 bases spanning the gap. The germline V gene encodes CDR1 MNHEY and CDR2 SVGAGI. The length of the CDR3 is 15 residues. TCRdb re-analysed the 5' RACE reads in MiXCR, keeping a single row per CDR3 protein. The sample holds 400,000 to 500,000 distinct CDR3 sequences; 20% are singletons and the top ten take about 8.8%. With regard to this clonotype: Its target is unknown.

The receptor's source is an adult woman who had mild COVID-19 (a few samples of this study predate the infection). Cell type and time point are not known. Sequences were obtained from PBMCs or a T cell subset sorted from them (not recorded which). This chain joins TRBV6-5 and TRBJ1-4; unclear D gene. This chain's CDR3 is CASSPGGPPNEKLFF. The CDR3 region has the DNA TGTGCCAGCAGTCCCGGAGGCCCACCTAATGAAAAACTGTTTTTT.